The sequence of this T cell receptor (beta chain) was determined in a study of blood T cell repertoires in COVID-19. About the study: The United States, Italy and Spain were the sources of the acute and convalescent COVID-19 samples. In each case, the material was cDNA or gDNA derived from T cells, B-cell-depleted T cells, or PBMCs.

The ends were cut back, 5 bases at V and 4 bases at J, with 17 bases in the middle. Looked up from germline, CDR1 is LNHDA and CDR2 is SQIVND (reference sequence). The CDR3 totals 15 residues. Study processing details: Cell counts per sample came from amplifying reference gene primers. Clones were sequenced by immunoSEQ multiplex PCR, and TCRdb holds only the in-frame ones, with some missing. V, J and clone size reflect that table, while D and trimming were determined from the DNA. The table shows about 250,000 clones, with over 80% occurring only once. This clone was recorded only once. Sequencing input: peripheral blood. J is TRBJ1-1 and V is TRBV19, with TRBD1 as a possible D gene (6 bases). The receptor comes from a middle-aged man with acute or convalescent COVID-19. In DNA, the CDR3 is TGTGCCAGTAGTGTAAATCCCAGGGGTAGCACTGAAGCTTTCTTT. It is translated as CASSVNPRGSTEAFF.